This is a list of T cell receptor beta chains from one sample in a study of blood T cells in healthy people across ages. TCRdb reprocessed the 5' RACE reads with MiXCR, giving one entry per CDR3 protein. The sample records roughly 2 million distinct CDR3 sequences, about 50% being singletons. The material sequenced was blood. The receptor set was obtained from a woman aged 40 to 50 in good health. The CDR3 runs from the conserved cysteine through the conserved F or W. D genes are given only for firm matches. Only part of the rows carry a size: once, few, many, or a class if the clone is expanded.

V: TRBV6-2/TRBV6-3; J: TRBJ2-1; size: few; D: .; CDR3: CASSYPPNNEQFF; DNA: TGTGCCAGCAGTTACCCCCCTAACAATGAGCAGTTCTTC
V: TRBV4-2; J: TRBJ2-2; size: .; D: TRBD1; CDR3: CASSQARQGTGELFF; DNA: TGTGCCAGCAGCCAAGCCAGACAGGGGACCGGGGAGCTGTTTTTT
V: TRBV11-2; J: TRBJ2-1; size: .; D: TRBD1; CDR3: CASSLGIRDRGNEQFF; DNA: TGTGCCAGCAGCTTAGGGATACGGGACAGGGGCAATGAGCAGTTCTTC
V: TRBV6-2/TRBV6-3; J: TRBJ1-1; size: few; D: .; CDR3: CASSYLQGNTEAFF; DNA: TGTGCCAGCAGTTACTTACAGGGTAACACTGAAGCTTTCTTT
V: TRBV20-1; J: TRBJ2-3; size: .; D: TRBD2; CDR3: CSARDVLAGSVDTQYF; DNA: TGCAGTGCTAGAGACGTACTAGCGGGGAGTGTAGATACGCAGTATTTT
V: TRBV29-1; J: TRBJ1-4; size: once; D: .; CDR3: CSVLTTNEKLFF; DNA: TGCAGCGTCCTGACAACTAATGAAAAACTGTTTTTT
V: TRBV6-5; J: TRBJ2-1; size: .; D: TRBD2; CDR3: CASSFGLAGALVNEQFF; DNA: TGTGCCAGCAGTTTCGGACTAGCGGGGGCCTTAGTCAATGAGCAGTTCTTC
V: TRBV5-6; J: TRBJ2-5; size: once; D: TRBD1; CDR3: CASSLDRVGVQETQYF; DNA: TGTGCCAGCAGCCTCGACAGGGTTGGGGTACAAGAGACCCAGTACTTC
V: TRBV10-3; J: TRBJ1-5; size: .; D: TRBD1; CDR3: CAISDRQGDAGQPQHF; DNA: TGTGCCATCAGTGATCGGCAGGGGGACGCCGGTCAGCCCCAGCATTTT
V: TRBV12-3/TRBV12-4; J: TRBJ1-2; size: .; D: .; CDR3: CASSFQGSGLNYGYTF; DNA: TGTGCCAGCAGTTTCCAGGGGTCGGGCCTCAACTATGGCTACACCTTC
V: TRBV6-2/TRBV6-3; J: TRBJ2-3; size: .; D: .; CDR3: CASSYAPRDTQYF; DNA: TGTGCCAGCAGTTACGCCCCTCGAGATACGCAGTATTTT
V: TRBV29-1; J: TRBJ2-1; size: .; D: .; CDR3: CSVDERGTSSEQFF; DNA: TGCAGCGTTGACGAACGGGGAACTAGCAGTGAGCAGTTCTTC
V: TRBV18; J: TRBJ1-2; size: .; D: TRBD1; CDR3: CASSPRQGAINYGYTF; DNA: TGTGCCAGCTCACCACGTCAGGGGGCAATTAACTATGGCTACACCTTC
V: TRBV20-1; J: TRBJ2-5; size: .; D: .; CDR3: CSALGVAGLGETQYF; DNA: TGCAGTGCTCTCGGTGTCGCGGGCCTCGGAGAGACCCAGTACTTC
V: TRBV27; J: TRBJ2-5; size: .; D: .; CDR3: CASSSRGLVGETQYF; DNA: TGTGCCAGCAGTTCACGAGGGCTAGTCGGGGAGACCCAGTACTTC
V: TRBV2; J: TRBJ2-1; size: .; D: .; CDR3: CASSEFTGNEQFF; DNA: TGTGCCAGCAGTGAATTTACAGGCAATGAGCAGTTCTTC
V: TRBV4-2; J: TRBJ2-7; size: .; D: .; CDR3: CASSQEGVTGQYF; DNA: TGTGCCAGCAGCCAAGAAGGGGTGACAGGGCAGTACTTC
V: TRBV7-9; J: TRBJ2-3; size: .; D: TRBD1; CDR3: CASSQLTGTGVPDTQYF; DNA: TGTGCCAGCAGCCAATTAACCGGGACAGGGGTCCCAGATACGCAGTATTTT
V: TRBV6-5; J: TRBJ2-1; size: few; D: TRBD1; CDR3: CASSYRDRGYNEQFF; DNA: TGTGCCAGCAGTTACCGGGACAGGGGCTACAATGAGCAGTTCTTC
V: TRBV7-2; J: TRBJ1-6; size: .; D: TRBD1; CDR3: CASTSDRAGSPLHF; DNA: TGTGCCAGCACCTCGGACAGGGCCGGATCACCCCTCCACTTT
V: TRBV27; J: TRBJ1-4; size: .; D: .; CDR3: CASSLGNLEKLFF; DNA: TGTGCCAGCAGTTTGGGGAACCTTGAAAAACTGTTTTTT
V: TRBV19; J: TRBJ2-1; size: .; D: TRBD2; CDR3: CASSRGAGVYNEQFF; DNA: TGTGCCAGTAGTAGGGGAGCGGGGGTTTACAATGAGCAGTTCTTC